This entry is about one T cell receptor (beta chain). The antigen is undetermined. The sample originates from a study of somatic mutations in cytotoxic T cells in rheumatoid arthritis. Study in general: Flow sorting at nearly 100% purity was applied to some V beta antibody-stained T-cell populations, which included V beta1+ cells sequenced for TCRB.

CDR1 is MNHEY and CDR2 is SMNVEV in the germline V gene (reference sequence). The CDR3 loop spans 17 amino acids. The junction had 6 bases not matched to a gene; V was cut back by 5 bases and J by 4 bases. Points from the study as a whole: It was found that CD8+ T-cell clonality in rheumatoid arthritis patients did not differ significantly from that in age-matched healthy controls. Exceedance of 20% of CD8+ cells by the largest CD8+ clone occurred in about an eighth of the roughly 65 patients.

Here immunoSEQ multiplex PCR was the method, and the copy in TCRdb shows in-frame clones only, minus some. The sample has 7,200 or so clones, around 70% seen once. Specimen: CD8+ T cells sorted from blood. This chain joins TRBV27 and TRBJ2-2; 14 positions agree with TRBD2. The sequence was collected from a man aged 35 to 55 in good health. CDR3 nucleotide sequence: TGTGCCAGCAGTCCAAGAGGGACTAGCGGGGGCACCGGGGAGCTGTTTTTT. Translating gives CASSPRGTSGGTGELFF.